Described below is a single T cell receptor beta chain sequence and its context. No antigen is known for it. Base qualities are missing; no much larger clone stands one base away. The cysteine opens and the phenylalanine closes a CDR3 of 14 amino acids. Kept here is only the CDR3 DNA, which spans 42 bases and is read in frame from base 1. In the germline V gene, CDR1 corresponds to SNHLY and CDR2 to FYNNEI. The germline V and J ends show losses of 0 bases and 6 bases respectively, and no gene match explains 4 bases of the junction. The source of the sample is a study of long-term antiretroviral therapy in people with HIV (dated by TCRdb to between 2021 and 2022). In terms of the full investigation: Collection of the earliest samples took place about a decade ahead of the 2015 WHO recommendation for immediate ART, at a time when ART was typically delayed until CD4 counts fell. No cross-contamination during QIAcube processing was seen in test extractions of a monoclonal T-cell line run alongside around 34 polyclonal samples. Whether ART initiation and durable HIV suppression were associated with changes in peripheral blood TRB repertoire composition and diversity was tested in a retrospective serial study. Of the approximately 30 participants with HIV, roughly twelve were female. From 25 to 30 adults with confirmed HIV infection, the cohort provided approximately 190 cryopreserved PBMC samples, gathered serially across a mean of approximately six years (range 1-12). Points the paper makes about the study in general: Because PBMC availability was limited, only the TCR beta chain was sequenced, with no alpha chain pairing. The repertoire was dominated across all time points by expanded TRB clones identified before ART initiation, although this dominance was seen to fluctuate and to decrease in many PLHIV after ART. ART initiation was associated with a significant increase in TRB diversity, but diversity stayed significantly below transplant donor controls even after long-term ART. The samples span the years 2004 to 2017, and the ART regimens used at that time may not be as effective as current regimens. Inferences about post-ART repertoire changes were limited because no data were available on ART adherence, viral resistance or therapy changes. Because cell numbers in pre-ART samples were limited, unsorted PBMC were profiled instead of sorted CD4+ and CD8+ T cells. HIV repertoires had narrower CDR3 length ranges than controls, and the network structure suggested an antigen-experienced repertoire that shifted only slightly toward naive after ART.

Sequencing of the TRB variable region was done with the immunoSEQ hsTCRB v3.0 assay at survey level resolution. A depth of roughly 35,000-55,000 T-cell genomes per sample was targeted for TRB sequencing. TRB libraries were pooled and sequenced on an Illumina MiSeq using a v3 150-cycle kit. Regarding the original processing steps: Analysis of repertoires was carried out in R inside a reproducible Nextflow workflow spanning QC, data transformation and analysis. LymphoSeq2, an R package for AIRR-Seq data exploration, was used to implement custom analyses. A few samples that produced fewer than 5000 total TRB sequences were removed, so 180 or so HIV repertoires were analyzed. Among the 170 to 200 retained HIV repertoires, 55 to 65 were collected before ART initiation and 120 to 140 were collected after ART initiation. Repertoires were downsampled to 5000 TRB nucleotide sequences, with summary statistics averaged over 100 downsampling iterations. The analysis kept only TRB sequences whose CDR3 regions were at least seven amino acids long. Diversity was measured with a Shannon entropy-derived clonality score and the Gini coefficient. In repertoire networks, the top 5000 CDR3 amino acid sequences were linked whenever an edit distance of one separated two sequences. For TRB CDR3 amino acid sequences, antigen specificity groups and MHC restriction were predicted with GLIPH2. To flag known associations with CMV, EBV, HIV or tissue antigens, CDR3 amino acid sequences were compared against VDJdb and McPAS-TCR. Pre-ART, post-ART and control groups were compared with Wilcoxon signed-rank tests and Holm-Bonferroni correction. As stored in TCRdb, this immuneACCESS dataset retains in-frame rearrangements with V and J assigned. A fraction of the clones does not appear; measured against another copy, unresolved V genes explain less than half of the discrepancy, and the remainder lacks a known reason. V and J calls and clone size are as listed in that table; D and trimming were resolved from the DNA. Recorded for this sample are around 25,000 clones; 85% to 95% of them occurred a single time. The ten top clones hold around 2.2% of the sample.

To be included, a participant needed at least one PBMC sample from before ART initiation plus at least two post-ART samples. Treatment was received in the United States of America by all participants with HIV. Cryopreserved samples of about 0.95-11 million PBMC were thawed and washed before DNA extraction. At the time of the earliest PBMC sample, participants with HIV were aged between about 20 and 54 years. PBMC samples were contributed by each participant from 1-4 timepoints before ART initiation and 2-8 timepoints after ART initiation, with a median of 7 samples. For every participant, serial HIV viral load, CD4+ T-cell count, ART history and demographic data were obtained. Genomic DNA was extracted from unsorted PBMC with a Qiagen kit on a QIAcube, with processing performed in batches of 12 samples.

The receptor was isolated from a woman aged 45-60 years with HIV. The source was unsorted PBMCs, collected 4.8 to 5 years after starting antiretroviral therapy. The V gene is TRBV2 and the J gene is TRBJ1-1, with 7 central nucleotides matching TRBD1. Read as DNA, the sequence is TGTGCCAGCAGTGAAGCATGGGACAGTTCTGAAGCTTTCTTT. Its protein is CASSEAWDSSEAFF.